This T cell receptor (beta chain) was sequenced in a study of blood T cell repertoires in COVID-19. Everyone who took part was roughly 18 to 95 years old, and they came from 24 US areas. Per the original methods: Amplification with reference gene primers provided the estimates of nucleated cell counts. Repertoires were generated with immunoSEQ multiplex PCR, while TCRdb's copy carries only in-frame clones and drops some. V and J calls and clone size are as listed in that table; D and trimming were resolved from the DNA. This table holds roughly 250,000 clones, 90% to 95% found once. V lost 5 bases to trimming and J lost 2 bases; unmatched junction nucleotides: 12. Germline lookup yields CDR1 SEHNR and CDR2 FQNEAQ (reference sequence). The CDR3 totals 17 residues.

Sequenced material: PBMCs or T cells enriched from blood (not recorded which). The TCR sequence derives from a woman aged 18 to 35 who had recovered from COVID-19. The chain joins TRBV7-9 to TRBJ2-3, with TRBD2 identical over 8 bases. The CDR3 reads CASSPEGSGADTDTQYF. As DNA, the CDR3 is TGTGCCAGCAGCCCTGAAGGTAGCGGGGCCGACACAGATACGCAGTATTTT. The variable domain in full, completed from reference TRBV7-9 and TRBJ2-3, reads DTGVSQNPRHKITKRGQNVTFRCDPISEHNRLYWYRQTLGQGPEFLTYFQNEAQLEKSRLLSDRFSAERPKGSFSTLEIQRTEQGDSAMYLCASSPEGSGADTDTQYFGPGTRLTVL.